The rows below give T cell receptor beta chains drawn from one sample of a study of blood T cell repertoires in COVID-19. Using immunoSEQ multiplex PCR, the repertoire was profiled, and TCRdb retains in-frame clones only, with some absent. The table records around 250,000 clones, around 88% of them present only once. The sequenced material came from peripheral blood. The receptor set was obtained from a man older than 75 with acute or convalescent COVID-19. Both conserved end residues are part of each CDR3. Each record gives: J gene, V gene, D gene, clone size, CDR3 protein, CDR3 DNA. The D gene is left open where the match is weak. Where a row states a size, it is once, few, many or the class of an expanded clone; other rows omit it.

TRBJ1-2	TRBV7-2	TRBD1	.	CASSFWDSGANYGYTF	TGTGCCAGCAGCTTTTGGGACAGCGGCGCTAACTATGGCTACACCTTC
TRBJ1-1	TRBV6-5	TRBD1	.	CATVTDRLNTEAFF	TGTGCCACCGTGACGGACAGGCTGAACACTGAAGCTTTCTTT
TRBJ1-2	TRBV5-1	TRBD1	.	CASSWEAGGPGGYTF	TGCGCCAGCAGCTGGGAAGCAGGGGGCCCGGGTGGCTACACCTTC
TRBJ2-7	TRBV10-3	TRBD2	.	CAISESSGTYEQYF	TGTGCCATCAGTGAATCTAGCGGAACCTACGAGCAGTACTTC
TRBJ1-1	TRBV28	TRBD1	.	CASSHGQGAVGTEAFF	TGTGCCAGCAGTCACGGACAGGGGGCGGTAGGTACTGAAGCTTTCTTT
TRBJ1-1	TRBV29-1	.	.	CSVVQGENTEAFF	TGCAGCGTCGTACAGGGCGAGAACACTGAAGCTTTCTTT
TRBJ2-2	TRBV3-1/TRBV3-2	TRBD1	.	CASRGADRALGELFF	TGTGCCAGCAGAGGAGCAGACAGGGCCCTCGGGGAGCTGTTTTTT
TRBJ2-3	TRBV5-1	.	.	CASSPTGVVTDTQYF	TGCGCCAGCAGCCCGACGGGGGTAGTTACAGATACGCAGTATTTT
TRBJ2-5	TRBV6-5	.	.	CASRLQETQYF	TGTGCCAGCAGGCTACAAGAGACCCAGTACTTC
TRBJ1-2	TRBV19	.	.	CASSKQGWDGYTF	TGTGCCAGTAGTAAACAGGGTTGGGATGGCTACACCTTC
TRBJ2-7	TRBV5-6	.	once	CASSLRKLARNYEQYF	TGTGCCAGCAGCTTACGTAAGCTAGCGCGAAACTACGAGCAGTACTTC
TRBJ1-1	TRBV29-1	TRBD1	once	CSAVNQGAGNTEAFF	TGCAGCGCTGTGAATCAGGGGGCAGGAAACACTGAAGCTTTCTTT
TRBJ2-7	TRBV27	.	.	CASSSGTPAYEQYF	TGTGCCAGCAGTTCCGGGACACCCGCTTACGAGCAGTACTTC
TRBJ1-2	TRBV11-2	.	.	CASSLGESIGGYTF	TGTGCCAGCAGCTTAGGGGAGTCTATCGGTGGCTACACCTTC
TRBJ2-1	TRBV7-3	.	once	CASSPRQYNEQFF	TGTGCCAGCAGCCCACGACAATACAATGAGCAGTTCTTC
TRBJ1-5	TRBV28	TRBD1	.	CASRPWGRGQGNQPQHF	TGTGCCAGCAGACCATGGGGACGGGGACAGGGTAATCAGCCCCAGCATTTT
TRBJ2-2	TRBV19	.	few	CASSILTGELFF	TGTGCCAGTAGTATACTAACCGGGGAGCTGTTTTTT
TRBJ1-1	TRBV5-8	.	.	CASSSGTRATEAFF	TGTGCCAGCAGCTCCGGGACACGGGCGACTGAAGCTTTCTTT
TRBJ2-5	TRBV2	.	.	CANQRSSQTETQYF	TGTGCCAACCAAAGGTCTAGCCAGACCGAGACCCAGTACTTC
TRBJ2-2	TRBV5-1	.	once	CASSLDLTGELFF	TGCGCCAGCAGCTTGGATCTTACCGGGGAGCTGTTTTTT
TRBJ2-3	TRBV24-1	.	.	CATSDGLGRITDTQYF	TGTGCCACCAGTGATGGACTCGGACGGATCACAGATACGCAGTATTTT
TRBJ2-1	TRBV24-1	TRBD1	.	CATMSNRGDNNEQFF	TGTGCCACCATGAGTAACAGGGGCGACAACAATGAGCAGTTCTTC
TRBJ2-7	TRBV5-1	.	.	CASSSAELSSYEQYF	TGCGCCAGCAGCTCCGCGGAATTGAGCTCCTACGAGCAGTACTTC
TRBJ1-2	TRBV4-1	.	.	CASSQEQGRYGYTF	TGCGCCAGCAGCCAAGAGCAGGGTCGCTATGGCTACACCTTC
TRBJ2-2	TRBV27	TRBD2	.	CASVTSGTRDTGELFF	TGTGCCAGCGTAACCTCCGGGACTAGAGACACCGGGGAGCTGTTTTTT
TRBJ1-2	TRBV2	.	.	CASSASKTGLLYGYTF	TGTGCCAGCAGTGCATCAAAGACAGGTCTCCTATATGGCTACACCTTC
TRBJ1-1	TRBV28	.	.	CASSLTRWEAFF	TGTGCCAGCAGTTTAACTCGGTGGGAAGCTTTCTTT